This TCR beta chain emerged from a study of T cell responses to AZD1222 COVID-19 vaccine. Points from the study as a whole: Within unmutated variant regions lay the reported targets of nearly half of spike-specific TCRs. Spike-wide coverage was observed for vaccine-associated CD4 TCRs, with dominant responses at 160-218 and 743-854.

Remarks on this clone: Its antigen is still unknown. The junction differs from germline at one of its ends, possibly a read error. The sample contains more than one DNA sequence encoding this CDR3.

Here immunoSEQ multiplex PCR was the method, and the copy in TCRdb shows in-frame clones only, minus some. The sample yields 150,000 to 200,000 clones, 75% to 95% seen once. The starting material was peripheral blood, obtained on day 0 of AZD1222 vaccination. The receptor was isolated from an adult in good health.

The CDR3 DNA is TGTGCTAGCAGTTACACCCAAGGGTACGAGCAGTACTTC. Protein sequence: CASSYTQGYEQYF. The rearrangement joins TRBV6-2 or TRBV6-3 to TRBJ2-7; no firm D call. The CDR3 spans 13 residues. Germline lookup yields CDR1 MNHEY and CDR2 SVGEGT.